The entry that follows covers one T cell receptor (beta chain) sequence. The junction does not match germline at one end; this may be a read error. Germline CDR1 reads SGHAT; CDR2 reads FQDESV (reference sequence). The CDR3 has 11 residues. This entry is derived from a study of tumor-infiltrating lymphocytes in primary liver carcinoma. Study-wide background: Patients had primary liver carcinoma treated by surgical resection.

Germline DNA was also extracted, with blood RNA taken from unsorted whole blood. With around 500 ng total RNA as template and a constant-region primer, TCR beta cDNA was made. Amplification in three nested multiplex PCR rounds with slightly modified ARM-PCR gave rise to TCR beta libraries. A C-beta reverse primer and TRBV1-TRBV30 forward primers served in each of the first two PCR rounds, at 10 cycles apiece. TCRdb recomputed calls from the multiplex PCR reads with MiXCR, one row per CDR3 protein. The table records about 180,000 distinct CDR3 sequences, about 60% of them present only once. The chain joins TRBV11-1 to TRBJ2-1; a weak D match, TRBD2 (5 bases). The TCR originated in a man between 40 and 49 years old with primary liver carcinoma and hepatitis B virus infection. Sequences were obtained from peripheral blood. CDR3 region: CASSFTGRPSF. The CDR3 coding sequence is TGTGCCAGCAGCTTCACGGGAAGGCCGTCCTTC.